This is a list of T cell receptor beta chains from one sample in a study of response to subunit inactivated influenza vaccine. TCRdb re-called the RT-PCR reads with MiXCR, one entry per CDR3 protein. The sample yields approximately 500,000 distinct CDR3 sequences, 10% to 15% seen once. The material was PBMCs from blood, obtained roughly 48 days after vaccination. The receptors stem from a man over 45 who received an inactivated influenza vaccine. The conserved cysteine and the conserved F or W are not part of the CDR3 here.

v_call	j_call	cdr3_aa
TRBV29-1	TRBJ1-2	SVATGMGGYT
TRBV14	TRBJ2-1	ASSPTVTSGPYNEQF
TRBV5-5	TRBJ1-1	ASSLAYRGQGAEAF
TRBV28	TRBJ2-1	ASSLLAESYNEQF
TRBV20-1	TRBJ2-5	SARDGGRVQETQY
TRBV29-1	TRBJ2-3	SGLGSGLGTDTQY
TRBV7-3	TRBJ2-1	ASSLTARMASGSAYNEQF
TRBV7-2	TRBJ2-2	ASSWRTSNTGELF
TRBV12-3/TRBV12-4	TRBJ1-1	ASSYREVTEAF
TRBV29-1	TRBJ2-7	SVAQAAYEQY
TRBV6-2/TRBV6-3	TRBJ2-1	ASTQGLAGSREQF
TRBV20-1	TRBJ1-1	SARDPRRGEAF
TRBV12-5	TRBJ2-1	ASFFNEQF
TRBV10-3	TRBJ1-1	AISEVTGGYTEAF
TRBV6-1	TRBJ2-7	ASSSGQGSTQY
TRBV6-2/TRBV6-3	TRBJ2-1	ASSFPLGTPTFYNEQF
TRBV24-1	TRBJ2-1	ATSVGQIYNEQF
TRBV5-1	TRBJ2-7	ASSLGTAKQY
TRBV29-1	TRBJ1-2	SVGTGVDYGYT
TRBV29-1	TRBJ1-1	SVRRVNTEAF
TRBV6-2/TRBV6-3	TRBJ2-2	ASSDLSSGELF
TRBV28	TRBJ1-5	AEGARGRNQPQH
TRBV5-1	TRBJ2-3	ASSLEGVSTDTQY
TRBV5-1	TRBJ2-7	ASSSPTYEQY
TRBV20-1	TRBJ2-7	SPGEQY
TRBV7-2	TRBJ2-7	ASSLWWGGYEQY
TRBV5-1	TRBJ2-5	ASSWRTDQETQY
TRBV7-2	TRBJ2-4	ASSLMRGNIQY
TRBV11-2	TRBJ2-1	ASSFRTGYNEQF
TRBV7-8	TRBJ2-1	ASSSGTRGSLGNEQF
TRBV10-3	TRBJ1-6	AISDRSGTGNSPLH
TRBV5-1	TRBJ2-2	ASSLLAGGNTGELF
TRBV7-2	TRBJ2-7	ASSFGSSTYEQY
TRBV7-2	TRBJ1-2	ASSRDRGQGYT
TRBV24-1	TRBJ2-3	ATSDLRQGRTDTQY
TRBV29-1	TRBJ2-1	SVLQGSDPSSYNEQF
TRBV5-6	TRBJ2-7	ASSLFGQIYEQY
TRBV28	TRBJ1-1	ASSRPARGGTEAF
TRBV11-2	TRBJ2-7	ASSLDVGGPYEQY
TRBV5-1	TRBJ1-2	ASSLGGGEAYGYT
TRBV10-3	TRBJ2-1	AGAVRGGALDEQF
TRBV12-3/TRBV12-4	TRBJ2-2	ASRKTGGTGELF
TRBV7-9	TRBJ2-5	ASSLDPSGGRGETQY
TRBV7-2	TRBJ2-5	ASSLVARGGGKTQY
TRBV7-9	TRBJ2-3	ASSLVGQIPDTQY
TRBV12-3/TRBV12-4	TRBJ2-1	ASSLTTGQLGNEQF